This T cell receptor (beta chain) stems from a study of identical twins. Template switching added a universal primer binding site, and final cDNA carried unique molecular identifiers. TCRdb re-derived calls from the 5' RACE reads in MiXCR, one entry per CDR3 protein. The sample has some 500,000 distinct CDR3 sequences; 9.6% are singletons. This clonotype was seen more than once but under ten times. Antigen specificity is unknown. Findings and limits, study-wide: Sequences that were out-of-frame, alpha and twin-shared displayed an excess of low generation probability.

V was pared by 4 bases and J by 6 bases, with 18 bases between. Per the germline V gene, CDR1 is SQVTM and CDR2 is ANQGSEA. The CDR3 extends over 15 amino acids. This sample was also put to use in a study of yellow fever vaccine responses in identical twins.

The chain uses TRBV29-1 and TRBJ2-2; D unresolved. Sequences were obtained from PBMCs. The source of this sequence is a woman aged 18-35 years in good health. The CDR3 DNA reads as TGCAGCGTTGCCTTTAGCCTTACAGTTTCCGGGGAGCTGTTTTTT. Amino acids: CSVAFSLTVSGELFF.